Listed below are T cell receptor beta chains from one sample, sequenced in a study of T cells in Graves' hyperthyroidism and ophthalmopathy. From the multiplex PCR reads, TCRdb called clonotypes with MiXCR, one entry per CDR3 protein. The sample includes a few hundred thousand distinct CDR3 sequences, approximately 15% of them seen just once. Material for sequencing was blood. The receptors here all came from a woman aged 18-29 years with Graves' hyperthyroidism. Each CDR3 is given with its conserved first and last residue. The D gene is left open where the match is weak. The size of a clone is reported for some rows only, either as once, few or many, or as a class for expanded clones.

size	D	V	length	J	CDR3	DNA
-	-	TRBV3-1	11	TRBJ1-2	CASASLYGYTF	TGTGCCAGCGCATCTCTTTATGGCTACACCTTC
few	-	TRBV11-2	17	TRBJ2-2	CASSFGSGLLRSGELFF	TGTGCCAGCAGCTTTGGCTCGGGACTTTTGAGGTCCGGGGAGCTGTTTTTT
-	-	TRBV10-3	14	TRBJ1-2	CATRDTTSIDGYTF	TGTGCCACCCGGGACACTACGTCGATAGATGGCTACACCTTC
many	TRBD1	TRBV12-3/TRBV12-4	14	TRBJ2-7	CASSFAGGSYEQYF	TGTGCCAGCAGTTTCGCAGGGGGCTCCTACGAGCAGTACTTC
-	-	TRBV9	14	TRBJ2-3	CASTRGWGTDTQYF	TGTGCCAGCACCCGCGGCTGGGGCACAGATACGCAGTATTTT
few	-	TRBV29-1	11	TRBJ1-1	CSVVGQPEAFF	TGCAGCGTTGTGGGCCAACCTGAAGCTTTCTTT
-	-	TRBV9	15	TRBJ1-1	CASSEKQVVNTEAFF	TGTGCCAGCAGTGAAAAACAAGTAGTGAACACTGAAGCTTTCTTT
-	-	TRBV25-1	14	TRBJ2-1	CASSEYVTDNEQFF	TGTGCCAGCAGTGAATATGTCACGGATAATGAGCAGTTCTTC
-	-	TRBV9	14	TRBJ2-5	CASSGSYFQETQYF	TGTGCCAGCAGTGGAAGTTACTTCCAAGAGACCCAGTACTTC
many	-	TRBV7-8	17	TRBJ2-1	CASSLTTGLPFYNEQFF	TGTGCCAGCAGCCTAACCACTGGACTACCATTCTACAATGAGCAGTTCTTC
many	TRBD2	TRBV7-9	17	TRBJ2-1	CASSLLRPAGGRNEQFF	TGTGCCAGCAGCTTGCTGAGGCCAGCGGGAGGGCGGAATGAGCAGTTCTTC
many	TRBD1	TRBV4-2	16	TRBJ1-6	CASSQGAGQANSPLHF	TGTGCCAGCAGCCAAGGCGCCGGACAGGCGAATTCACCCCTCCACTTT
many	TRBD1	TRBV20-1	12	TRBJ1-1	CSASTGGTEAFF	TGCAGTGCCTCGACAGGGGGTACTGAAGCTTTCTTT
many	TRBD1	TRBV2	13	TRBJ2-1	CASDRGAYNEQFF	TGTGCCAGCGACAGGGGAGCCTACAATGAGCAGTTCTTC
many	-	TRBV30	17	TRBJ1-2	CACNFRDTKGVVEGYTF	TGTGCCTGTAACTTCCGGGACACCAAAGGGGTCGTAGAGGGCTACACCTTC
many	-	TRBV19	14	TRBJ2-7	CASTKVPGSYEQYF	TGTGCCAGTACCAAAGTACCGGGCTCCTACGAGCAGTACTTC
few	-	TRBV7-9	14	TRBJ1-2	CASTSSEGYYGYTF	TGTGCCAGCACCTCGTCTGAGGGATACTATGGCTACACCTTC
many	-	TRBV12-3/TRBV12-4	11	TRBJ2-1	CATTRYNEQFF	TGTGCCACCACTAGATACAATGAGCAGTTCTTC
-	-	TRBV20-1	12	TRBJ2-4	CSAGIAKNIQYF	TGCAGTGCTGGAATAGCCAAAAACATTCAGTACTTC
many	-	TRBV12-3/TRBV12-4	12	TRBJ2-2	CASSTLPGELFF	TGTGCCAGCAGCACATTACCCGGGGAGCTGTTTTTT
many	TRBD1	TRBV10-3	13	TRBJ1-2	CAISPDRDGGYTF	TGTGCCATCAGCCCGGACAGGGATGGTGGCTACACCTTC
many	-	TRBV27	14	TRBJ1-2	CASSLLGGNYGYTF	TGTGCCAGCAGTTTACTAGGCGGGAACTATGGCTACACCTTC
many	-	TRBV29-1	14	TRBJ2-6	CSASLMDGANVLTF	TGCAGTGCTTCCCTCATGGACGGGGCCAACGTCCTGACTTTC
few	TRBD1	TRBV7-9	16	TRBJ1-3	CASSRDRADSGNTIYF	TGTGCCAGCAGCAGGGACAGGGCCGACTCTGGAAACACCATATATTTT
few	-	TRBV4-1	13	TRBJ2-1	CASSQAPWDEQFF	TGCGCCAGCAGCCAAGCCCCTTGGGATGAGCAGTTCTTC
-	TRBD2	TRBV12-3/TRBV12-4	13	TRBJ2-3	CASLAGAGDTQYF	TGTGCCAGTTTAGCGGGAGCTGGAGATACGCAGTATTTT
-	TRBD2	TRBV20-1	16	TRBJ2-7	CSASKRTSGASYEQYF	TGCAGTGCCTCGAAGAGGACTAGCGGGGCTTCCTACGAGCAGTACTTC
-	-	TRBV20-1	11	TRBJ1-2	CSANHRNGYTF	TGCAGTGCCAACCACAGAAATGGCTACACCTTC
-	-	TRBV6-1	16	TRBJ1-3	CASRPQPQGPGNTIYF	TGTGCCAGCAGGCCGCAACCTCAGGGTCCGGGAAACACCATATATTTT
few	TRBD2	TRBV20-1	14	TRBJ2-1	CSASRTSGYNEQFF	TGCAGTGCTAGCCGGACTAGCGGTTACAATGAGCAGTTCTTC
many	-	TRBV20-1	16	TRBJ1-2	CSARDSVWGEDAGYTF	TGCAGTGCTAGAGATTCCGTTTGGGGGGAGGACGCTGGCTACACCTTC
few	TRBD2	TRBV6-1	15	TRBJ2-3	CASSRAGLETDTQYF	TGTGCCAGCAGCCGAGCGGGGCTTGAGACAGATACGCAGTATTTT
-	TRBD2	TRBV20-1	18	TRBJ2-3	CSATYGLAGVRFTDTQYF	TGCAGTGCTACTTACGGACTAGCGGGAGTTCGTTTCACAGATACGCAGTATTTT
-	-	TRBV20-1	13	TRBJ1-5	CSARPLGTQPQHF	TGCAGTGCCCGCCCCTTAGGGACTCAGCCCCAGCATTTT
many	TRBD1	TRBV5-5	13	TRBJ1-2	CASSVQGAYGYTF	TGTGCCAGCAGTGTACAGGGGGCCTATGGCTACACCTTC
many	-	TRBV6-5	18	TRBJ1-4	CASSYSQGGVGTNEKLFF	TGTGCCAGCAGTTACTCCCAGGGAGGCGTCGGGACTAATGAAAAACTGTTTTTT
-	TRBD2	TRBV2	13	TRBJ2-1	CASSREWRELDFF	TGTGCCAGCAGTCGGGAGTGGCGGGAGTTAGATTTCTTC
-	-	TRBV29-1	10	TRBJ2-7	CSVFAGEQYF	TGCAGCGTTTTTGCGGGGGAGCAGTACTTC
many	-	TRBV19	11	TRBJ2-3	CASITTDTQYF	TGTGCCAGTATTACCACAGATACGCAGTATTTT
many	TRBD2	TRBV29-1	17	TRBJ2-1	CSARVGTSGPSYNEQFF	TGCAGCGCCCGGGTTGGGACTAGCGGGCCCTCCTACAATGAGCAGTTCTTC
-	-	TRBV19	13	TRBJ2-1	CASSTPRTRRQFF	TGTGCCAGTAGCACCCCGCGTACGAGACGCCAGTTCTTC
many	-	TRBV12-3/TRBV12-4	14	TRBJ1-5	CASRAYKSNQPQHF	TGTGCCAGCAGGGCATATAAGAGCAATCAGCCCCAGCATTTT
-	TRBD2	TRBV14	17	TRBJ2-1	CASSLPRTSGRGNEQFF	TGTGCCAGCAGCCTACCCAGGACTAGCGGGAGAGGCAATGAGCAGTTCTTC
many	-	TRBV5-1	14	TRBJ2-5	CASKAGKIQETQYF	TGCGCCAGCAAAGCGGGCAAAATACAAGAGACCCAGTACTTC
-	TRBD2	TRBV30	13	TRBJ2-7	CAWSSGTSYEQYF	TGTGCCTGGAGTAGCGGGACCTCCTACGAGCAGTACTTC
-	TRBD1	TRBV19	16	TRBJ2-6	CASGQGQLSGANVLTF	TGTGCCAGTGGACAGGGCCAACTCTCTGGGGCCAACGTCCTGACTTTC
-	TRBD2	TRBV9	16	TRBJ2-3	CASSVYIGEGSDTQYF	TGTGCCAGCAGCGTATATATTGGGGAGGGTTCAGATACGCAGTATTTT
many	-	TRBV12-3/TRBV12-4	13	TRBJ1-3	CASSSQGLSTIYF	TGTGCCAGCAGTTCACAGGGTCTTAGCACCATATATTTT
few	-	TRBV20-1	15	TRBJ2-1	CSARDSSHPYNEQFF	TGCAGTGCTAGAGATTCTAGTCACCCCTACAATGAGCAGTTCTTC
few	-	TRBV7-9	13	TRBJ1-2	CASSASGQYGYTF	TGTGCCAGCAGCGCCTCGGGACAATATGGCTACACCTTC
few	-	TRBV5-1	15	TRBJ2-2	CASSMGLHNTGELFF	TGCGCCAGCAGTATGGGACTTCATAACACCGGGGAGCTGTTTTTT
-	-	TRBV5-1	14	TRBJ1-1	CASSSTADRFEAFF	TGCGCCAGCAGCTCCACTGCGGACAGATTCGAAGCTTTCTTT
many	-	TRBV6-5	12	TRBJ2-5	CASSYSWETQYF	TGTGCCAGCAGTTACTCGTGGGAGACCCAGTACTTC
-	-	TRBV27	13	TRBJ2-5	CASSQRTGETQYF	TGTGCCAGCAGTCAAAGGACCGGGGAGACCCAGTACTTC
many	-	TRBV2	13	TRBJ1-1	CASGVEGNTEAFF	TGTGCCAGCGGGGTGGAAGGGAACACTGAAGCTTTCTTT